These 10 T cell receptor beta chains came from one sample sequenced in a study of OX40 agonist ivuxolimab in advanced cancers. Method: immunoSEQ multiplex PCR; TCRdb's copy keeps in-frame clones and lacks some. Of about 38,000 clones listed, 80% to 90% are singletons. Sequenced material: CD4+ or CD8+ T cells sorted from blood, taken in a trial of the OX40 agonist ivuxolimab. Receptor source: an adult with an advanced solid tumor such as melanoma, head and neck, liver or kidney cancer.

The chain has TRBV11-2 and TRBJ2-7, with D unclear. This CDR3 has 12 amino acids. Germline V gene data show CDR1 as SGHAT and CDR2 as FQNNGV. The V end lost 0 bases, the J end lost 4 bases, and 4 bases lay between the germline ends. CDR3 DNA sequence: TGTGCCAGCAGCTTAGAGGGGTACGAGCAGTACTTC. Translation: CASSLEGYEQYF.

The CDR3 DNA reads as TGTGCCAGCAGCTTATACAGCCAAGAGACCCAGTACTTC. Translated, it gives CASSLYSQETQYF. The chain couples TRBV5-4 to TRBJ2-5; no clear D gene. Trimming pared 2 bases from V and 1 base from J, leaving 6 bases between. Germline CDR1 SGHNT, CDR2 YYREEE (reference sequence). The CDR3 covers 13 residues.

J is TRBJ2-7 and V is TRBV28; D possibly corresponds to TRBD2 (6 bases). V was clipped by 6 bases and J by 7 bases, with 13 bases between them. Germline V gives CDR1 MDHEN, CDR2 SYDVKM. This CDR3 has 12 residues. Here the CDR3 reads CASSLTSREQYF. CDR3 DNA sequence: TGTGCCAGCAGCCTTACTAGCCGGGAGCAGTACTTC. Combining the CDR3 with reference TRBV28 and TRBJ2-7 gives the whole variable domain DVKVTQSSRYLVKRTGEKVFLECVQDMDHENMFWYRQDPGLGLRLIYFSYDVKMKEKGDIPEGYSVSREKKERFSLILESASTNQTSMYLCASSLTSREQYFGPGTRLTVT.

CDR3 sequence: CAISEEGNGYTF. The CDR3 DNA is TGTGCCATCAGTGAAGAGGGGAACGGCTACACCTTC. The chain recombines TRBV10-3 with TRBJ1-2, with D possibly matching TRBD1 (5 bases). Per germline, CDR1 ENHRY and CDR2 SYGVKD. The CDR3 runs 12 residues. Trimming left V 3 bases short and J 8 bases short, with 10 bases between.

This clone was seen a handful of times. The chain couples TRBV7-9 to TRBJ1-1; D is unresolved. Germline CDR1 and CDR2: SEHNR and FQNEAQ (reference sequence). Trimming shortened V by 1 base and J by 9 bases, and 9 bases separated the two germline ends. This CDR3 spans 12 amino acids. CDR3 bases: TGTGCCAGCAGCTTAGAAGCGATGCAAGCTTTCTTT. It translates to CASSLEAMQAFF.

This chain links TRBV14 with TRBJ2-1, with a tentative D call TRBD2 (6 bases). Trimming cost V 4 bases and J 3 bases, with 10 bases left between them. The CDR3 runs 14 residues. Looked up from germline, CDR1 is SGHDN and CDR2 is FVKESK. The CDR3 reads CASSLRGFYNEQFF. The CDR3 DNA sequence: TGTGCCAGCAGCCTCCGGGGGTTCTACAATGAGCAGTTCTTC.

This clone has just a few counts. V is TRBV28 and J is TRBJ2-1, with a possible D match to TRBD2 (6 bases). The germline V gene encodes CDR1 MDHEN and CDR2 SYDVKM. Trimming cost V 2 bases and J 4 bases, with 9 bases left between them. The CDR3 totals 14 residues. CDR3 loop: CASSLRGKYNEQFF. The CDR3 coding sequence is TGTGCCAGCAGTTTACGGGGGAAATACAATGAGCAGTTCTTC.

The chain links TRBV7-2 to TRBJ2-7; D is uncertain. CDR1 and CDR2 from the germline V gene are SGHTA and FQGNSA. This CDR3 is built from 14 residues. Deletions cut 5 bases from V and 0 bases from J, with 11 bases between. The CDR3 reads CASSMYSSSYEQYF. DNA for the CDR3: TGTGCCAGCAGCATGTACTCTAGCTCCTACGAGCAGTACTTC.

Notes on this clone: Other DNA sequences in the sample encode the same CDR3. The rearrangement joins TRBV7-9 to TRBJ2-2; 7 positions agree with TRBD1. After removal of 5 bases from V and 7 bases from J, the junction contained 10 bases not matched to a gene. CDR3 length equals 15 residues. Germline V gene data show CDR1 as SEHNR and CDR2 as FQNEAQ (reference sequence). The DNA of the CDR3 is TGTGCCAGCAGCACCAGGGACAGACCGGTCGGGGAGCTGTTTTTT. It yields the protein CASSTRDRPVGELFF.

The chain is built from TRBV5-8 and TRBJ2-2, with TRBD2 matching over 10 bases. V dropped 4 bases and J dropped 4; count of bases not matched to a gene: 4. This CDR3 is built from 15 residues. Per germline, CDR1 SGHTS and CDR2 YDEGEE. This chain's CDR3 is CASSRRTSGTGELFF. DNA of the CDR3: TGTGCCAGCAGCCGAAGGACTAGCGGCACCGGGGAGCTGTTTTTT.